The rows below give T cell receptor beta chains drawn from one sample of a study of shared clonotypes between healthy human individuals. Libraries were prepared by immunoSEQ multiplex PCR; TCRdb keeps only in-frame clonotypes and omits some of them. Here the sample spans about 1,800,000 clones, roughly 94% being singletons. The sample comprised naive CD8+ T cells sorted from blood. These receptors were collected from a man aged 18-30 years in good health. Each CDR3 is given with its conserved first and last residue. Fields, in order: CDR3 protein, CDR3 DNA, clone size, V gene, J gene, D gene. The D gene is left open where the match is weak. Only part of the rows carry a size: once, few, many, or a class if the clone is expanded.

cdr3_aa: CASSVGSPLAGGFYEQYF; cdr3_nt: TGTGCCAGCAGCGTCGGGTCACCTTTAGCGGGAGGTTTTTACGAGCAGTACTTC; clone_size: .; v_call: TRBV5-5; j_call: TRBJ2-7; d_call: TRBD2
cdr3_aa: CASSQRGTGILNEQFF; cdr3_nt: TGCGCCAGCAGCCAACGCGGGACAGGGATATTGAATGAGCAGTTCTTC; clone_size: .; v_call: TRBV4-1; j_call: TRBJ2-1; d_call: TRBD1
cdr3_aa: CASSGTEPNYEQYF; cdr3_nt: TGTGCCAGCTCAGGGACGGAACCGAACTACGAGCAGTACTTC; clone_size: .; v_call: TRBV18; j_call: TRBJ2-7; d_call: .
cdr3_aa: CASSLGGPSYGYTF; cdr3_nt: TGTGCCAGCAGCTTGGGAGGGCCCTCCTATGGCTACACCTTC; clone_size: .; v_call: TRBV5-4; j_call: TRBJ1-2; d_call: .
cdr3_aa: CASSQGLAGSGELFF; cdr3_nt: TGCGCCAGCAGCCAGGGACTAGCGGGGTCCGGGGAGCTGTTTTTT; clone_size: .; v_call: TRBV4-1; j_call: TRBJ2-2; d_call: TRBD2
cdr3_aa: CASSLALDRTDSPLHF; cdr3_nt: TGCGCCAGCAGCTTGGCCTTGGACAGGACAGACTCACCCCTCCACTTT; clone_size: .; v_call: TRBV5-1; j_call: TRBJ1-6; d_call: TRBD1
cdr3_aa: CASTRDGTFYGYTF; cdr3_nt: TGTGCCAGCACCCGGGACGGGACCTTCTATGGCTACACCTTC; clone_size: .; v_call: TRBV6-6; j_call: TRBJ1-2; d_call: .
cdr3_aa: CASSHGSGTDTQYF; cdr3_nt: TGTGCCAGCAGCCACGGTAGCGGCACAGATACGCAGTATTTT; clone_size: .; v_call: TRBV28; j_call: TRBJ2-3; d_call: .
cdr3_aa: CASVATFGEQYF; cdr3_nt: TGTGCCAGCGTGGCTACTTTTGGCGAGCAGTACTTC; clone_size: .; v_call: TRBV27; j_call: TRBJ2-7; d_call: .
cdr3_aa: CASSSDGTGAPETQYF; cdr3_nt: TGTGCCAGCAGCTCAGACGGGACAGGGGCCCCAGAGACCCAGTACTTC; clone_size: once; v_call: TRBV7-9; j_call: TRBJ2-5; d_call: TRBD1
cdr3_aa: CASSAPAYTNEKLFF; cdr3_nt: TGTGCCAGCAGCGCGCCGGCTTATACTAATGAAAAACTGTTTTTT; clone_size: .; v_call: TRBV7-9; j_call: TRBJ1-4; d_call: .
cdr3_aa: CASAGGIGYEQYF; cdr3_nt: TGCGCCAGCGCCGGGGGGATAGGGTACGAGCAGTACTTC; clone_size: .; v_call: TRBV5-1; j_call: TRBJ2-7; d_call: TRBD2
cdr3_aa: CASSLQGGTEAFF; cdr3_nt: TGTGCCAGCAGCTTACAAGGGGGGACTGAAGCTTTCTTT; clone_size: .; v_call: TRBV13; j_call: TRBJ1-1; d_call: .
cdr3_aa: CASSLSGRAYEQYF; cdr3_nt: TGTGCCAGCAGTTTAAGCGGGAGGGCCTACGAGCAGTACTTC; clone_size: .; v_call: TRBV27; j_call: TRBJ2-7; d_call: TRBD2
cdr3_aa: CSVGGLDEQFF; cdr3_nt: TGCAGCGTTGGTGGCCTGGATGAGCAGTTCTTC; clone_size: .; v_call: TRBV29-1; j_call: TRBJ2-1; d_call: .
cdr3_aa: CASSLQGAYEQYF; cdr3_nt: TGTGCCAGCAGCTTGCAAGGGGCCTACGAGCAGTACTTC; clone_size: .; v_call: TRBV5-8; j_call: TRBJ2-7; d_call: .
cdr3_aa: CASVGVGGPNEKLFF; cdr3_nt: TGCGCCAGCGTAGGGGTCGGTGGCCCTAATGAAAAACTGTTTTTT; clone_size: once; v_call: TRBV4-1; j_call: TRBJ1-4; d_call: .
cdr3_aa: CASSPLAGVTSPYEQYF; cdr3_nt: TGCGCCAGCAGCCCCCTAGCGGGAGTTACCTCCCCCTACGAGCAGTACTTC; clone_size: .; v_call: TRBV4-1; j_call: TRBJ2-7; d_call: TRBD2
cdr3_aa: CASSSSTVNYEQYF; cdr3_nt: TGCGCCAGCAGCTCATCGACAGTGAACTACGAGCAGTACTTC; clone_size: .; v_call: TRBV4-1; j_call: TRBJ2-7; d_call: .
cdr3_aa: CASSHTTGVGNQPQHF; cdr3_nt: TGCGCCAGCAGCCACACGACAGGGGTTGGTAATCAGCCCCAGCATTTT; clone_size: .; v_call: TRBV4-1; j_call: TRBJ1-5; d_call: TRBD1
cdr3_aa: CASSVAPLYEQYF; cdr3_nt: TGTGCCAGCAGCGTAGCTCCGCTGTACGAGCAGTACTTC; clone_size: .; v_call: TRBV9; j_call: TRBJ2-7; d_call: .
cdr3_aa: CASSYSRVSYEQYF; cdr3_nt: TGTGCCAGCAGTTACTCCAGGGTCTCCTACGAGCAGTACTTC; clone_size: once; v_call: TRBV6-5; j_call: TRBJ2-7; d_call: .
cdr3_aa: CASSEWADTDTQYF; cdr3_nt: TGCGCCAGCAGTGAGTGGGCAGACACAGATACGCAGTATTTT; clone_size: .; v_call: TRBV10-2; j_call: TRBJ2-3; d_call: .
cdr3_aa: CASSSEGERFF; cdr3_nt: TGTGCCAGCAGCTCCGAGGGGGAACGGTTCTTC; clone_size: .; v_call: TRBV5-6; j_call: TRBJ2-1; d_call: .
cdr3_aa: CASSPTRTGDGGYTF; cdr3_nt: TGTGCCAGCAGCCCCACCAGGACAGGGGACGGGGGCTACACCTTC; clone_size: .; v_call: TRBV6-5; j_call: TRBJ1-2; d_call: TRBD1
cdr3_aa: CASSFRQSSPSYEQYF; cdr3_nt: TGTGCCAGCAGCTTTAGACAGAGTTCACCCTCCTACGAGCAGTACTTC; clone_size: .; v_call: TRBV7-9; j_call: TRBJ2-7; d_call: .
cdr3_aa: CASSYRGAHEQYF; cdr3_nt: TGTGCCAGCAGTTACCGCGGGGCCCACGAGCAGTACTTC; clone_size: .; v_call: TRBV6-6; j_call: TRBJ2-7; d_call: .
cdr3_aa: CASSKGDFLTDTQYF; cdr3_nt: TGCGCCAGCAGCAAAGGGGACTTCCTCACAGATACGCAGTATTTT; clone_size: .; v_call: TRBV4-1; j_call: TRBJ2-3; d_call: .
cdr3_aa: CASSQVAGGMEQYF; cdr3_nt: TGCGCCAGCAGCCAAGTGGCAGGGGGCATGGAGCAGTACTTC; clone_size: .; v_call: TRBV4-1; j_call: TRBJ2-7; d_call: TRBD1
cdr3_aa: CASRAGTSGSYEQYF; cdr3_nt: TGTGCCAGCAGGGCCGGGACTAGCGGCTCCTACGAGCAGTACTTC; clone_size: .; v_call: TRBV27; j_call: TRBJ2-7; d_call: TRBD2
cdr3_aa: CASSRPRGGHNEQFF; cdr3_nt: TGTGCCAGCAGCCGGCCGCGGGGGGGTCACAATGAGCAGTTCTTC; clone_size: .; v_call: TRBV5-8; j_call: TRBJ2-1; d_call: TRBD2
cdr3_aa: CASRERGSGNTIYF; cdr3_nt: TGTGCCAGCAGGGAGAGGGGGTCTGGAAACACCATATATTTT; clone_size: .; v_call: TRBV6-1; j_call: TRBJ1-3; d_call: .
cdr3_aa: CSVEGQLNPYEQYF; cdr3_nt: TGCAGCGTTGAAGGGCAGCTGAACCCCTACGAGCAGTACTTC; clone_size: .; v_call: TRBV29-1; j_call: TRBJ2-7; d_call: .
cdr3_aa: CASSTFRDGSYEQYF; cdr3_nt: TGTGCCAGCAGTACTTTCCGAGACGGTTCCTACGAGCAGTACTTC; clone_size: .; v_call: TRBV6-6; j_call: TRBJ2-7; d_call: .
cdr3_aa: CASSQLGPTDTQYF; cdr3_nt: TGCGCCAGCAGCCAACTCGGACCCACAGATACGCAGTATTTT; clone_size: .; v_call: TRBV4-1; j_call: TRBJ2-3; d_call: .
cdr3_aa: CASSPGTYEQYF; cdr3_nt: TGTGCCAGCAGCCCCGGGACGTACGAGCAGTACTTC; clone_size: once; v_call: TRBV6-5; j_call: TRBJ2-7; d_call: .
cdr3_aa: CASSGVTVEESYEQYF; cdr3_nt: TGTGCCAGCAGTGGGGTGACGGTTGAGGAAAGCTACGAGCAGTACTTC; clone_size: .; v_call: TRBV2; j_call: TRBJ2-7; d_call: .
cdr3_aa: CASSITLGGLSTEAFF; cdr3_nt: TGTGCCAGTAGTATTACCCTGGGGGGGCTTAGCACTGAAGCTTTCTTT; clone_size: .; v_call: TRBV19; j_call: TRBJ1-1; d_call: .
cdr3_aa: CASSWTGLYEQYF; cdr3_nt: TGTGCCAGCAGTTGGACAGGGCTCTACGAGCAGTACTTC; clone_size: .; v_call: TRBV6-1; j_call: TRBJ2-7; d_call: TRBD1
cdr3_aa: CASSEWSLAGPKETQYF; cdr3_nt: TGTGCCAGCAGTGAATGGAGCCTAGCGGGGCCCAAAGAGACCCAGTACTTC; clone_size: .; v_call: TRBV2; j_call: TRBJ2-5; d_call: TRBD2
cdr3_aa: CASSLSAGGLHDNEQFF; cdr3_nt: TGTGCCAGCAGCCTATCAGCGGGGGGTCTACATGACAATGAGCAGTTCTTC; clone_size: .; v_call: TRBV7-9; j_call: TRBJ2-1; d_call: TRBD2
cdr3_aa: CASSGRDYRTGELFF; cdr3_nt: TGTGCCAGCAGTGGCCGGGACTACAGGACCGGGGAGCTGTTTTTT; clone_size: .; v_call: TRBV2; j_call: TRBJ2-2; d_call: TRBD2
cdr3_aa: CASSFGEGQPQHF; cdr3_nt: TGTGCCAGCAGCTTTGGAGAAGGTCAGCCCCAGCATTTT; clone_size: .; v_call: TRBV5-8; j_call: TRBJ1-5; d_call: .
cdr3_aa: CASWGDREPHEQYF; cdr3_nt: TGTGCCAGCTGGGGGGACAGGGAGCCCCACGAGCAGTACTTC; clone_size: .; v_call: TRBV2; j_call: TRBJ2-7; d_call: TRBD1
cdr3_aa: CASSSDRGGTEAFF; cdr3_nt: TGTGCCAGCAGTTCGGACAGGGGTGGCACTGAAGCTTTCTTT; clone_size: .; v_call: TRBV27; j_call: TRBJ1-1; d_call: TRBD1
cdr3_aa: CASSRDPTGPLFGYTF; cdr3_nt: TGTGCCAGCAGCCGAGACCCGACAGGTCCTCTCTTCGGCTACACCTTC; clone_size: .; v_call: TRBV14; j_call: TRBJ1-2; d_call: .